This T cell receptor (beta chain) was captured in a study of T cell responses to AZD1222 COVID-19 vaccine. Study-wide context: Second doses at about 4 or about 12 weeks were pooled.

With regard to this clone: Its target is unknown.

Data came from immunoSEQ multiplex PCR; TCRdb stores just in-frame clones and leaves some out. The sample gives roughly 45,000 clones, 70% to 80% of which show up once; roughly 7% is in the top ten. CDR1 is SGHAT and CDR2 is FQNNGV in the germline V gene. The V end was cut by 3 bases, the J end by 4 bases, with 2 bases between. The CDR3 is 11 residues long. Study-level findings and limits: Mostly white British, mostly female donors; authors suggested clonal diversity may be underestimated. Vaccine-related CD4 TCRs covered spike, predominating at 160-218 and 743-854. As reported, nearly half of all spike-specific TCRs target variant regions that are unmutated.

This clonotype originated in an adult in good health. The chain couples TRBV11-2 to TRBJ2-3, with D hard to call. The source was peripheral blood, collected on day 0 of AZD1222 vaccination. CDR3 amino acids: CASSFADTQYF. The CDR3 DNA follows: TGTGCCAGCAGCTTTGCAGATACGCAGTATTTT.